Listed below are T cell receptor beta chains from one sample, sequenced in a study of vaccination and CD4 T cells after COVID-19. Antigens of these TCRs are unknown. TCRdb used MiXCR to reprocess the PCR reads, holding one entry per CDR3 protein. The table includes 18,000 or so distinct CDR3 sequences, under 30% detected once. The source material was cultured CD4+ T cells from blood. These receptors originate from a human donor with COVID-19. Each CDR3 is given with its conserved first and last residue. The order of the fields is CDR3 length, V gene, J gene, D gene, clone size, CDR3 DNA, CDR3 protein. The D gene is left open where the match is weak. Some rows mark clone size as missing; the rest say once, few, many or name a class of expanded clone.

>15|TRBV19|TRBJ2-3|TRBD2|.
TGTGCCAGTAGTTCCTCTAGCGGGGGGGTGGATACGCAGTATTTT
CASSSSSGGVDTQYF
>14|TRBV6-4|TRBJ1-2|TRBD1|few
TGTGCCACCTTCACGGACAGGGGGCTTAATGGCTACACCTTC
CATFTDRGLNGYTF
>15|TRBV9|TRBJ2-7|.|.
TGTGCCAGCAGCGTAGGGCATCTCAACTCCTACGAGCAGTACTTC
CASSVGHLNSYEQYF
>16|TRBV7-2|TRBJ2-7|TRBD1|.
TGTGCCAGCAGCTTAGCCGGACAGGGGAGCTCCTACAAGCAGTACTTC
CASSLAGQGSSYKQYF
>17|TRBV2|TRBJ1-2|.|few
TGTGCCAGCAGAAGGGCAGAAACGGGCCCTTTGAACTATGGCTACACCTTC
CASRRAETGPLNYGYTF
>15|TRBV6-1|TRBJ1-6|.|.
TGTGCCAGCAGTGGCCTCACAGGGTTGAATTCACCCCTCCACTTT
CASSGLTGLNSPLHF
>14|TRBV7-8|TRBJ2-7|TRBD1|.
TGTGCCAGCCATACGCCGGGACAGCACTACGAGCAGTACTTC
CASHTPGQHYEQYF
>12|TRBV29-1|TRBJ2-5|.|few
TGCAGCGTTGTAGCTAGGGCGAGGACCCAGTACTTC
CSVVARARTQYF
>14|TRBV20-1|TRBJ2-2|TRBD2|.
TGCAGTGCTAGTCCTAGCGGGGATACCGGGGAGCTGTTTTTT
CSASPSGDTGELFF
>16|TRBV6-1|TRBJ1-4|TRBD1|few
TGTGCCAGCAGCCGGGACAGGGGGCGCATTAATGAAAAACTGTTTTTT
CASSRDRGRINEKLFF
>12|TRBV6-1|TRBJ1-1|.|.
TGTGCCAGCAGTCGCGGCGAGACTGAAGCTTTCTTT
CASSRGETEAFF
>18|TRBV7-6|TRBJ2-4|TRBD2|few
TGTGCCAGCAGCCCGTCTAGCGGGGGGGTGGGTGCCAAAAACATTCAGTACTTC
CASSPSSGGVGAKNIQYF
>14|TRBV20-1|TRBJ1-6|TRBD1|few
TGCAGTGCGGAACCGGGACAGGGTAGTTCACCCCTCCACTTT
CSAEPGQGSSPLHF
>13|TRBV6-4|TRBJ1-1|.|few
TGTGCCAGCAGGAAGTCCGCCGGCGCGGGAGCTTTCTTT
CASRKSAGAGAFF
>17|TRBV28|TRBJ1-2|.|few
TGTGCCAGCAGTTTAGCGGGCTACGTCGGCATTCTCTATGGCTACACCTTC
CASSLAGYVGILYGYTF
>15|TRBV10-1|TRBJ1-3|.|.
TGCGCCCCCCTGAGAGACAGCCGCGATGGAAACACCATATATTTT
CAPLRDSRDGNTIYF
>14|TRBV27|TRBJ1-2|TRBD1|medium-sized
TGTGCCAGCGGCGGACAGGGGAAGGTAGATGGCTACACCTTC
CASGGQGKVDGYTF
>17|TRBV7-6|TRBJ2-3|.|few
TGTGCCAGCAGCCCCCCGGGGGGTAACAGGGGGTTGGATACGCAGTATTTT
CASSPPGGNRGLDTQYF
>14|TRBV5-5|TRBJ1-2|TRBD1|few
TGTGCCAGCAGCCCCGAGACAGGGAGGTATGGCTACACCTTC
CASSPETGRYGYTF
>13|TRBV19|TRBJ1-5|.|few
TGTGCCAGTAACGGATACTACAATCAGCCCCAGCATTTT
CASNGYYNQPQHF
>15|TRBV6-5|TRBJ1-4|.|.
TGTGCCAGCAGTTACTCTCCAGGGAAGGGGGAAAAACTGTTTTTT
CASSYSPGKGEKLFF
>15|TRBV11-3|TRBJ2-1|TRBD1|once
TGTGCCAGCAGCCCAGACAGGGCCTTAGACAATGAGCAGTTCTTC
CASSPDRALDNEQFF
>13|TRBV11-3|TRBJ1-1|.|.
TGTGCCAGCAGTACCGGACAGCCGACAGAAGCTTTCTTT
CASSTGQPTEAFF
>14|TRBV18|TRBJ2-5|.|.
TGTGCCAGCTCACCACCTGTCAGCAAAGAGACCCAGTACTTC
CASSPPVSKETQYF
>18|TRBV19|TRBJ2-1|TRBD2|.
TGTGCCAGTAGTCCGAGACTAGCGGGGGGGAGCTCCTACAATGAGCAGTTCTTC
CASSPRLAGGSSYNEQFF
>16|TRBV10-1|TRBJ2-7|.|few
TGCGCCAGCCCTCAGGGGCAGCTCCTGCTATCGGGGGAGCAGTACTTC
CASPQGQLLLSGEQYF
>13|TRBV11-3|TRBJ1-3|.|few
TGTGCCAGCAGCTTAGTCCGTGGAAACACCATATATTTT
CASSLVRGNTIYF
>14|TRBV5-1|TRBJ2-3|.|.
TGCGCCAGCAGTACCAGGGAGTATGAAGATACGCAGTATTTT
CASSTREYEDTQYF
>13|TRBV27|TRBJ1-1|.|few
TGTGCCAGCAGTTTCATTCAGGGGCCGGAAGCTTTCTTT
CASSFIQGPEAFF
>12|TRBV6-1|TRBJ2-7|.|few
TGTGCCAGCAACTTTTTCGACACTGAGCAGTACTTC
CASNFFDTEQYF
>14|TRBV20-1|TRBJ1-6|TRBD1|few
TGCAGTGCTAGAAGGGGGCCCTATAATTCACCCCTCCACTTT
CSARRGPYNSPLHF